These 5 T cell receptor beta chains originate from one sample sequenced in a study of early T cells in non-severe SARS-CoV-2 infection. TCRdb re-called the 5' RACE reads with MiXCR, one entry per CDR3 protein. The sample contains more than 70,000 distinct CDR3 sequences, around 15% of which appear only once. Sequenced sample: whole blood. All receptors derive from an adult who was a healthcare worker with PCR-confirmed SARS-CoV-2 infection or an uninfected control (not recorded which).

The table lists this clonotype with a few counts. The chain recombines TRBV20-1 with TRBJ1-1; D not certain. V shed 6 bases and J shed 0 bases, with 11 bases lying between them. The CDR3 is 13 amino acids. Per germline, CDR1 DFQATT and CDR2 SNEGSKA (reference sequence). The CDR3 DNA follows: TGCAGTGCGGGCGGGTTGATGAACACTGAAGCTTTCTTT. Residues: CSAGGLMNTEAFF.

This clonotype was seen repeatedly, ten times or more. This chain joins TRBV3-1 and TRBJ2-7, with 9 bases fitting TRBD1. J gave up 2 bases and V 4 bases, and 6 bases lay outside the gene matches. The CDR3 contains 15 residues. Germline V CDR1 and CDR2: LGHDT, YNNKEL (reference sequence). CDR3 sequence reads: CASSPSRTGAYEQYF. In nucleotides, the CDR3 is TGTGCCAGCAGCCCTTCCCGGACAGGGGCCTACGAGCAGTACTTC.

This clonotype showed up just a few times. J is TRBJ2-3 and V is TRBV9, with D tentatively TRBD2 (5 bases). CDR3 length: 16 residues. V gave up 0 bases and J gave up 0 bases, with 11 bases separating them. CDR1 and CDR2 from the germline V gene are SGDLS and YYNGEE. The CDR3 region is CASSVVPGTSTDTQYF. The CDR3 DNA reads as TGTGCCAGCAGCGTAGTTCCGGGAACTAGCACAGATACGCAGTATTTT.

V is TRBV7-6 and J is TRBJ2-5; D is ambiguous. Germline V gene lookup returns CDR1 SGHVS and CDR2 FNYEAQ. This CDR3 is built from 16 residues. V lost 3 bases and J 1 base, leaving 15 bases between the germline ends. The DNA for the CDR3 is TGTGCCAGCAGCTTGGGCCTCGGACCAGGCCAAGAGACCCAGTACTTC. Protein: CASSLGLGPGQETQYF.

The V call is TRBV12-3 or TRBV12-4, the J call TRBJ1-2; 9 bases map to TRBD1. V dropped 7 bases and J dropped 1; count of bases not matched to a gene: 7. This CDR3 contains 15 residues. The CDR3 coding sequence is TGTGCCAGCACCAAAACAGGGGGCCTTAACTATGGCTACACCTTC. This translates into CASTKTGGLNYGYTF.